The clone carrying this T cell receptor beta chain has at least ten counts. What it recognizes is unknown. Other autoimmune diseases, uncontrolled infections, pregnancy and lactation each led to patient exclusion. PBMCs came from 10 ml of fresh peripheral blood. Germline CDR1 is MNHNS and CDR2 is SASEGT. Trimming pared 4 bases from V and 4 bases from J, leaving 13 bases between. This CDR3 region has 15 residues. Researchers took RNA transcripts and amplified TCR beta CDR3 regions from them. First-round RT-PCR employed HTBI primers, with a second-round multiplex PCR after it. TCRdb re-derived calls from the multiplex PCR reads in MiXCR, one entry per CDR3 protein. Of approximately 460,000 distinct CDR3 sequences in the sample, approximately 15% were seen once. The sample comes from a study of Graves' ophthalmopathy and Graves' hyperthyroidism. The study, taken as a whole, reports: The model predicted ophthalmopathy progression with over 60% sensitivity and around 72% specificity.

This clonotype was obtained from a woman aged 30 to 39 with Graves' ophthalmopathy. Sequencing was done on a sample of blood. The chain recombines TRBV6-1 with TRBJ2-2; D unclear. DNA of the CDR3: TGTGCCAGCAGTGCACACTATGTTATCACCGGGGAGCTGTTTTTT. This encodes CASSAHYVITGELFF.